This is a list of T cell receptor beta chains from one sample in a study of blood T cells in healthy people across ages. TCRdb called the 5' RACE reads again in MiXCR, with one record for every CDR3 protein. The data contain about 800,000 distinct CDR3 sequences, just under 25% of them singletons. In addition, the sample was reused for a study of T cells of mothers and their children.

Sequencing was performed on blood. The receptors come from a boy younger than 18 in good health. Both conserved end residues are part of each CDR3. D genes are given only for firm matches. The size field is filled for only some rows; it gives once, few, many or a size class.

d_gene,j_gene,abundance,v_gene,CDR3aa,CDR3nt
-,TRBJ1-5,-,TRBV3-1,CASSHLALRLGFFQPQHF,TGTGCCAGCAGCCACCTCGCCCTTCGACTGGGGTTCTTTCAGCCCCAGCATTTT
TRBD2,TRBJ2-7,few,TRBV9,CASSVDAGLAAKQYF,TGTGCCAGCAGCGTGGACGCGGGACTAGCGGCCAAGCAGTACTTC
-,TRBJ2-1,-,TRBV29-1,CSVETSWDEQFF,TGCAGCGTTGAAACTAGTTGGGATGAGCAGTTCTTC
-,TRBJ1-1,-,TRBV6-5,CASSYRGRRNDQGAFF,TGTGCCAGCAGTTACCGTGGACGGAGAAACGACCAGGGGGCTTTCTTT
TRBD1,TRBJ1-2,few,TRBV6-5,CASSSDGQGSYYGYTF,TGTGCCAGCAGTTCAGATGGACAGGGAAGTTATTATGGCTACACCTTC
TRBD2,TRBJ2-1,few,TRBV7-2,CASSLVSGRNDEQFF,TGTGCCAGCAGCTTAGTGAGCGGGAGGAACGATGAGCAGTTCTTC
-,TRBJ1-2,few,TRBV2,CASRGPGGVNYGYTF,TGTGCCAGCAGGGGTCCCGGGGGGGTCAACTATGGCTACACCTTC
-,TRBJ2-5,-,TRBV18,CASSLRGSSLQETQYF,TGTGCCAGCTCACTGCGGGGTAGCTCCCTTCAAGAGACCCAGTACTTC
-,TRBJ2-5,-,TRBV9,CASSVWGLGETQYF,TGTGCCAGCAGCGTATGGGGGCTCGGGGAGACCCAGTACTTC
TRBD2,TRBJ2-7,-,TRBV11-2,CASSEGTSLYEQYF,TGTGCCAGCAGCGAAGGGACTAGCCTATACGAGCAGTACTTC
-,TRBJ1-1,few,TRBV7-9,CASSLVGGGRGAFF,TGTGCCAGCAGCTTAGTGGGGGGCGGGCGTGGAGCTTTCTTT
-,TRBJ1-1,few,TRBV6-5,CASRLVGRTEAFF,TGTGCCAGCAGATTAGTAGGGAGGACTGAAGCTTTCTTT
-,TRBJ2-7,-,TRBV28,CASSNSTNRAYEQYF,TGTGCCAGCAGCAATTCTACGAACAGGGCCTACGAGCAGTACTTC
-,TRBJ2-4,-,TRBV7-9,CASSLVWVEDLAKNIQYF,TGTGCCAGCAGCTTAGTTTGGGTAGAGGATTTAGCCAAAAACATTCAGTACTTC
TRBD1,TRBJ1-2,few,TRBV3-1,CASSRTGTGAYYGYTF,TGTGCCAGCAGTCGGACCGGGACAGGGGCCTACTATGGCTACACCTTC
-,TRBJ2-1,few,TRBV7-2,CVSSFIGGSYNEQFF,TGTGTCAGCAGCTTTATAGGGGGGTCCTACAATGAGCAGTTCTTC
TRBD2,TRBJ2-3,-,TRBV20-1,CSATTGTRSVDTQYF,TGCAGTGCGACTACCGGGACTAGATCGGTAGATACGCAGTATTTT
-,TRBJ1-2,few,TRBV20-1,CSARDIVVYGYTF,TGCAGTGCTAGAGATATTGTGGTTTATGGCTACACCTTC
-,TRBJ2-5,-,TRBV27,CASSFAKAETQYF,TGTGCCAGCAGTTTCGCTAAAGCGGAGACCCAGTACTTC
TRBD1,TRBJ2-3,-,TRBV9,CASSVFGQGGSTDTQYF,TGTGCCAGCAGCGTTTTTGGACAGGGTGGGAGCACAGATACGCAGTATTTT
TRBD1,TRBJ2-7,many,TRBV4-3,CASSQGQGGPYEQYF,TGCGCCAGCAGCCAAGGACAGGGGGGCCCCTACGAGCAGTACTTC
-,TRBJ2-1,few,TRBV2,CASSVHRSSYNEQFF,TGTGCCAGCAGTGTTCACAGGAGCTCCTACAATGAGCAGTTCTTC
-,TRBJ1-2,-,TRBV6-5,CASSYQGTYGYTF,TGTGCCAGCAGTTACCAGGGTACCTATGGCTACACCTTC
-,TRBJ2-2,few,TRBV4-1,CASSQEPNTGELFF,TGCGCCAGCAGCCAAGAACCGAACACCGGGGAGCTGTTTTTT
-,TRBJ2-7,many,TRBV5-1,CASSLGEVHSYEQYF,TGCGCCAGCAGCTTGGGGGAGGTCCACTCCTACGAGCAGTACTTC
-,TRBJ2-1,-,TRBV7-2,CASSAAGVQSYNEQFF,TGTGCCAGCAGCGCCGCCGGGGTTCAATCCTACAATGAGCAGTTCTTC
-,TRBJ1-4,few,TRBV20-1,CSALGESTNEKLFF,TGCAGTGCCCTCGGGGAAAGCACTAATGAAAAACTGTTTTTT
-,TRBJ2-3,few,TRBV4-2,CASSQDLGAGTDTQYF,TGTGCCAGCAGCCAAGATCTGGGCGCAGGCACAGATACGCAGTATTTT
-,TRBJ2-1,-,TRBV29-1,CSVNPSFNEQFF,TGCAGCGTGAATCCCAGCTTCAATGAGCAGTTCTTC
TRBD1,TRBJ2-7,-,TRBV4-1,CASSPPVWTGVHEQYF,TGCGCCAGCAGCCCCCCCGTTTGGACAGGGGTCCACGAGCAGTACTTC
TRBD1,TRBJ1-4,-,TRBV20-1,CSAAESGGNEKLFF,TGCAGTGCCGCCGAGTCAGGGGGTAATGAAAAACTGTTTTTT
-,TRBJ2-5,-,TRBV28,CASSLSVGRSQTQYF,TGTGCCAGCAGTTTATCCGTCGGGAGAAGTCAGACCCAGTACTTC
-,TRBJ2-1,few,TRBV5-1,CASSLEGGLTGEQFF,TGCGCCAGCAGCTTGGAGGGCGGGTTAACCGGGGAGCAGTTCTTC
-,TRBJ1-2,-,TRBV6-5,CASSYGGRENGYTF,TGTGCCAGCAGTTACGGGGGCAGGGAAAATGGCTACACCTTC
-,TRBJ1-1,many,TRBV29-1,CSVEGNTEAFF,TGCAGCGTTGAAGGGAACACTGAAGCTTTCTTT
-,TRBJ2-5,few,TRBV5-4,CASSLGWAKETQYF,TGTGCCAGCAGCTTGGGGTGGGCGAAAGAGACCCAGTACTTC
-,TRBJ2-5,-,TRBV10-3,CAISDGVVETQYF,TGTGCCATCAGTGACGGGGTGGTGGAGACCCAGTACTTC
-,TRBJ2-1,few,TRBV6-5,CASSYSSSGREQFF,TGTGCCAGCAGTTACTCGTCATCCGGTCGGGAGCAGTTCTTC
TRBD2,TRBJ2-1,-,TRBV7-2,CASSLAWGLSYNEQFF,TGTGCCAGCAGCTTAGCCTGGGGACTATCCTACAATGAGCAGTTCTTC
-,TRBJ2-5,few,TRBV20-1,CSARVGLTLWEQYF,TGCAGTGCTAGAGTGGGGCTAACCCTTTGGGAGCAGTACTTC
-,TRBJ2-2,-,TRBV7-2,CASSLGQVSGELFF,TGTGCCAGCAGCTTAGGACAGGTCTCCGGGGAGCTGTTTTTT
TRBD1,TRBJ1-4,-,TRBV12-3/TRBV12-4,CASRTGQGLALFF,TGTGCCAGCAGAACCGGACAGGGGCTTGCACTGTTTTTT
TRBD2,TRBJ2-3,-,TRBV12-3/TRBV12-4,CASVMGLAGSTDTPYF,TGTGCCAGCGTCATGGGGCTAGCGGGTAGCACAGATACGCCGTATTTT
-,TRBJ1-4,-,TRBV13,CASSSGPRNEKLFF,TGTGCCAGCAGCTCGGGACCGAGAAATGAAAAACTGTTTTTT
-,TRBJ1-1,few,TRBV2,CASSGDARGAFF,TGTGCCAGCAGTGGCGATGCCCGGGGAGCTTTCTTT
-,TRBJ2-5,-,TRBV29-1,CSVERGSDNQETQYF,TGCAGCGTTGAACGGGGCAGCGATAACCAAGAGACCCAGTACTTC
TRBD1,TRBJ1-6,-,TRBV7-2,CASSLESGGSGSPLHF,TGTGCCAGCAGCTTAGAGTCAGGGGGCAGTGGTTCACCCCTCCACTTT
-,TRBJ2-5,-,TRBV5-1,CASSLQGNGETQYF,TGCGCCAGCAGCTTGCAGGGGAATGGTGAGACCCAGTACTTC
TRBD1,TRBJ2-5,many,TRBV27,CASSLTGLQETQYF,TGTGCCAGCAGTTTGACAGGGCTTCAAGAGACCCAGTACTTC
-,TRBJ1-1,-,TRBV7-9,CASSWEGYPTEAFF,TGTGCCAGCAGCTGGGAAGGGTACCCCACTGAAGCTTTCTTT
-,TRBJ1-2,-,TRBV2,CASSARTVANYGYTF,TGTGCCAGCAGTGCACGGACCGTAGCTAACTATGGCTACACCTTC
-,TRBJ1-2,-,TRBV9,CASSDGVLYGYTF,TGTGCCAGCAGCGACGGGGTACTCTATGGCTACACCTTC
-,TRBJ1-3,-,TRBV5-6,CASSQTQGTAGNTIYF,TGTGCCAGCAGCCAGACCCAGGGGACTGCTGGAAACACCATATATTTT
TRBD1,TRBJ2-1,few,TRBV6-1,CASSRDRERNEQFF,TGTGCCAGCAGCCGGGACAGGGAAAGGAATGAGCAGTTCTTC
-,TRBJ2-7,few,TRBV12-3/TRBV12-4,CASSLATTAGEQYF,TGTGCCAGCAGTTTAGCTACGACAGCCGGGGAGCAGTACTTC
TRBD2,TRBJ2-7,-,TRBV11-3,CASSKTSGSSYEQYF,TGTGCCAGCAGCAAGACTAGCGGGAGCTCCTACGAGCAGTACTTC
-,TRBJ2-5,-,TRBV20-1,CSASQGSQETQYF,TGCAGTGCTAGTCAGGGCAGCCAAGAGACCCAGTACTTC
-,TRBJ1-1,-,TRBV6-2/TRBV6-3,CASSYVVLTGNTEAFF,TGTGCCAGCAGTTACGTCGTCCTAACAGGGAACACTGAAGCTTTCTTT
-,TRBJ2-7,-,TRBV6-5,CASSRTEFAYEQYF,TGTGCCAGCAGCCGCACAGAGTTCGCCTACGAGCAGTACTTC
TRBD2,TRBJ2-1,-,TRBV9,CASSLTRLAVDEQFF,TGTGCCAGCAGCTTAACCCGACTAGCGGTCGATGAGCAGTTCTTC